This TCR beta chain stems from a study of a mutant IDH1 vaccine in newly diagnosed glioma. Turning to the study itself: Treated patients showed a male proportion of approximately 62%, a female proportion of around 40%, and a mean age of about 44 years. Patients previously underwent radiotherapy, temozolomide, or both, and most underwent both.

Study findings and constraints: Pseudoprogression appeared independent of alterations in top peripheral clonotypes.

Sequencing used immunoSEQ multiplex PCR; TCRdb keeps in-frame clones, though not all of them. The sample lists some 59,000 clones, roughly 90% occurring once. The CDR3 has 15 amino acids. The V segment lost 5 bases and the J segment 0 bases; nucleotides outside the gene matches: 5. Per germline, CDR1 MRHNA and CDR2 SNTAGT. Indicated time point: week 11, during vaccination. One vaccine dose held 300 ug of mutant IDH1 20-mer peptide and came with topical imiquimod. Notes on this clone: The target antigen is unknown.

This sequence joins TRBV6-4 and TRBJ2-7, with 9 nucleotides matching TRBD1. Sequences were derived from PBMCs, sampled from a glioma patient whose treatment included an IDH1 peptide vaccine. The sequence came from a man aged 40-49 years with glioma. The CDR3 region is CASSSRDRASYEQYF. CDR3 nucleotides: TGTGCCAGCAGTTCCCGGGACAGGGCCTCCTACGAGCAGTACTTC.